The present TCR beta chain was sequenced within a study of a mutant IDH1 vaccine in newly diagnosed glioma. The wider study: Prior therapy was radiotherapy, temozolomide, or both; most received both. Regarding the study as a whole: Changes in the top peripheral T cell clonotypes seemingly had no bearing on pseudoprogression. Vaccine-induced responses were seen in roughly 93% of patients, spanning several MHC alleles.

Time point here: week 35, safety follow-up. Each dose delivered 300 ug of mutant IDH1 20-mer peptide subcutaneously with imiquimod. Each donor presented with a new WHO grade 3 or 4 astrocytoma that tested IDH1-mutant and showed ATRX loss. The V segment lost 8 bases and the J segment 6 bases; nucleotides outside the gene matches: 9. This CDR3 is 14 amino acids long. Looked up from germline, CDR1 is SNHLY and CDR2 is FYNNEI. Regarding this clone: The antigen remains unidentified.

TCRdb's copy holds only in-frame clones and misses some; the assay was immunoSEQ multiplex PCR. In the table there are tens of thousands of clones, about 74% of which are singletons. The origin of this receptor is a man in his fifties with glioma. The V call is TRBV2, the J call TRBJ1-1, with 10 positions matching TRBD1. The material sequenced was PBMCs, taken from a glioma patient whose treatment included an IDH1 peptide vaccine. CDR3 nucleotides: TGTGCCAGCCTACCGTGGGACAGGGGAGCTGAAGCTTTCTTT. This codes for CASLPWDRGAEAFF.